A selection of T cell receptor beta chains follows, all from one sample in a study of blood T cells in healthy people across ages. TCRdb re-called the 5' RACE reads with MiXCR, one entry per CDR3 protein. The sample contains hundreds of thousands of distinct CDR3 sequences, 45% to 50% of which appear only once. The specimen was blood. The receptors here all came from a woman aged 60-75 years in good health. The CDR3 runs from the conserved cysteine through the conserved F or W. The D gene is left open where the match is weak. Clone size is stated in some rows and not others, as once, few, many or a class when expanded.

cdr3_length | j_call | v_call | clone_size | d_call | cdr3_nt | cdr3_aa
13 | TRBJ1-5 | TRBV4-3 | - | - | TGCGCCAGCAGCCAAGAGGTATCGAAGCCCCAGCATTTT | CASSQEVSKPQHF
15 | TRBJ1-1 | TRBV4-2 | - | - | TGTGCCAGCAGCCAAGATGTGGGACGAAACACTGAAGCTTTCTTT | CASSQDVGRNTEAFF
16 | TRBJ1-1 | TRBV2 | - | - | TGTGCCAGCAGTGAAGATTTGAGGGGCTTGAACACTGAAGCTTTCTTT | CASSEDLRGLNTEAFF
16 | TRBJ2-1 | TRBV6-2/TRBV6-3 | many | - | TGTGCCAGCAGTTCCAGCCCCCGAGGAAGGGCCGATGAGCAGTTCTTC | CASSSSPRGRADEQFF
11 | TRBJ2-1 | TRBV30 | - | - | TGTGCCTGGGACAGGTACAATGAGCAGTTCTTC | CAWDRYNEQFF
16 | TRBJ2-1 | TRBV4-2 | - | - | TGTGCCAGCAGCCAAGATGGCCAGCGGCCCTGCAATGAGCAGTTCTTC | CASSQDGQRPCNEQFF
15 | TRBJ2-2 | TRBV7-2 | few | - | TGTGCCAGCAGACCGACCGACAGGAGCACCGGGGAGCTGTTTTTT | CASRPTDRSTGELFF
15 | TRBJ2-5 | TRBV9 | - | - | TGTGCCAGCAGCGCGCGTGGTTCTCAAGGGGGTGAGCAGTACTTC | CASSARGSQGGEQYF
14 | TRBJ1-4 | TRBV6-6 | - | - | TGTGCCAGCAGTTACACCCCTTATTTGGAAAAACTGTTTTTT | CASSYTPYLEKLFF
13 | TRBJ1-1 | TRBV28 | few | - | TGTGCCAGCAGGCCGGGACAGAACACTGAAGCTTTCTTT | CASRPGQNTEAFF
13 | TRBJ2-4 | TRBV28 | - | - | TGTGCCAGCATAGACAGGTCCAAAAACATTCAGTACTTC | CASIDRSKNIQYF
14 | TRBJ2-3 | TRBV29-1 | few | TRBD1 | TGCAGCGTTGGGGGGACAGGGGTGGCAGATACGCAGTATTTT | CSVGGTGVADTQYF
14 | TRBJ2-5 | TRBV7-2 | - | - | TGTGCCAGCAGCTTAGCTCGACAGCGAGAGACCCAGTACTTC | CASSLARQRETQYF
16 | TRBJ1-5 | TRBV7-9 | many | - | TGTGCCAGCAGCTTAGTTATGGGGAGAGGCAATCAGCCCCAGCATTTT | CASSLVMGRGNQPQHF
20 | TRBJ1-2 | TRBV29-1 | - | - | TGCAGCGTTGAGCCCCCTCATCTCGGGGGGCTAAGGATAGCTAACTATGGCTACACCTTC | CSVEPPHLGGLRIANYGYTF
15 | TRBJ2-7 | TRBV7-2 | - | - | TGTGCCAGCAGCCCGAGATCCCTAGCAGCCTACGAGCAGTACTTC | CASSPRSLAAYEQYF
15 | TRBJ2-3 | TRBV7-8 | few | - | TGTGCCAGCAGCTTAGGCGGGTCGATGGCAGATACGCAGTATTTT | CASSLGGSMADTQYF
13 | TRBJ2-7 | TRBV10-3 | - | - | TGTGCCATCAGTGTGGCCCCGGGGTACGAGCAGTACTTC | CAISVAPGYEQYF
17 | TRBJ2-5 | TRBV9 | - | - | TGTGCCAGCAGCGTTTGGGGAACCGGGACAAAACAAGAGACCCAGTACTTC | CASSVWGTGTKQETQYF
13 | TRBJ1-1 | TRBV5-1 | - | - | TGCGCCAGCAGTCGAGCAGGGGAGACTGAAGCTTTCTTT | CASSRAGETEAFF
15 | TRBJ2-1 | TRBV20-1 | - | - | TGCAGTGCTACTAAAGCCAATCTGGACTTTTCGGAGCAGTTCTTC | CSATKANLDFSEQFF
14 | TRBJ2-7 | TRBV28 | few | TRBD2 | TGTGCCAGCAGTGGACTAGCTCTAGGCTACGAGCAGTACTTC | CASSGLALGYEQYF
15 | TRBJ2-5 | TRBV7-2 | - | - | TGTGCCAGCAGCTTATATTCCGGGGTCCAAGAGACCCAGTACTTC | CASSLYSGVQETQYF
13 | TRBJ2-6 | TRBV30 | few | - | TGTGCCTGGATCCGATCTGGGGCCAACGTCCTGACTTTC | CAWIRSGANVLTF
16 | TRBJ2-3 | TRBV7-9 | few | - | TGTGCCAGCAGCTTGCGGAGGAGGGGAGACACAGATACGCAGTATTTT | CASSLRRRGDTDTQYF
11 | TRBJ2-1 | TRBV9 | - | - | TGTGCCAGCAGCGTAGACCGAGAGCAGTTCTTC | CASSVDREQFF
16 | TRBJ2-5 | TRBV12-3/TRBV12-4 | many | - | TGTGCCAGCAGTTTCGGTGCGCTAGTACCTAACAATGAGCAGTACTTC | CASSFGALVPNNEQYF
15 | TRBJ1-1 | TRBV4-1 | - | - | TGCGCCAGCAGCCAAGTACCGTTCATGAACACTGAAGCTTTCTTT | CASSQVPFMNTEAFF
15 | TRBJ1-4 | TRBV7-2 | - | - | TGTGCCAGCTTCAGACATCGGTCATCTAATGAAAAACTGTTTTTT | CASFRHRSSNEKLFF
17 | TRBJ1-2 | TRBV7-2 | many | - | TGTGCCAGCAGCTTCAGGCCTCCGCGTGACAGTAACTATGGCTACACCTTC | CASSFRPPRDSNYGYTF
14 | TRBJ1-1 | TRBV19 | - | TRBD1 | TGTGCCAGTCGCCCGCGGGCAGGGGGTACTGAAGCTTTCTTT | CASRPRAGGTEAFF
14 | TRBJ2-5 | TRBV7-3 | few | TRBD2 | TGTGCCAGCAGCTTTGGCGGGAGTTTTGAGACCCAGTACTTC | CASSFGGSFETQYF
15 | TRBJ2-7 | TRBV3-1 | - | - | TGTGCCAGCAGCCAAGTGCGGGTTCTCTCCTACGAGCAGTACTTC | CASSQVRVLSYEQYF